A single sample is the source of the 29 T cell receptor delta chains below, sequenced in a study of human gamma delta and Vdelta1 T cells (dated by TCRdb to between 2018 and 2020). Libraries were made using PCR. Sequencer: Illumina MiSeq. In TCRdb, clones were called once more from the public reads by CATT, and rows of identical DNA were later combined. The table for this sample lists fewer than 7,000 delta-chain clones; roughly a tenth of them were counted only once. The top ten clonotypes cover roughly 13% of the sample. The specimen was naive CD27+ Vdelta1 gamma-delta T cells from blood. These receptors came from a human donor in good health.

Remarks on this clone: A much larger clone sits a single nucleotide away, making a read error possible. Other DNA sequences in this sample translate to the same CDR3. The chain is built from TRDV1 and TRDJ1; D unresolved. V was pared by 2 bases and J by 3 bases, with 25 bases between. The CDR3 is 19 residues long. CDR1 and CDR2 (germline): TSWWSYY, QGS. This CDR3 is CALGEGARRRAPRADKLIF. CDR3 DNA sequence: TGTGCTCTTGGGGAAGGGGCTCGGCGGAGAGCCCCGAGGGCCGATAAACTCATCTTT.

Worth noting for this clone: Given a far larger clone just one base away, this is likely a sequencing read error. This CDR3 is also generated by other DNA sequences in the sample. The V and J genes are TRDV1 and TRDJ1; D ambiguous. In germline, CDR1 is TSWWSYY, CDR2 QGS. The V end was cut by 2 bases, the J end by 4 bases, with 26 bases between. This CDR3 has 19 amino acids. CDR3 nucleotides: TGTGCTCTTGGGGAATTGAGAGGTGCGAGTACCAGATGGCTCGATAAACTCATCTTT. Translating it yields CALGELRGASTRWLDKLIF.

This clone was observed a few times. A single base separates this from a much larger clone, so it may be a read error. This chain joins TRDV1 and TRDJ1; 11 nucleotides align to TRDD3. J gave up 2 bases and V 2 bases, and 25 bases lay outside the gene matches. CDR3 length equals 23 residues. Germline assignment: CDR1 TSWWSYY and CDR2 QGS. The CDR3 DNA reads TGTGCTCTTGGGGAAATGCAACAACCTTCCTACTTTTCTGGGGGATACAAAACCGATAAACTCATCTTT. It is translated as CALGEMQQPSYFSGGYKTDKLIF.

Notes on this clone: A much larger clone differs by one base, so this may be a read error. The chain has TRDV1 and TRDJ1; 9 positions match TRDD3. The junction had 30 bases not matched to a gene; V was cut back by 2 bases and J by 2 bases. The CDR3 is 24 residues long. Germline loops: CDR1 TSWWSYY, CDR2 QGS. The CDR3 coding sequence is TGTGCTCTTGGGGAAACCCGACCTGTTCGCGACTGGGGGAGAACCCCAAAGAGGACCGATAAACTCATCTTT. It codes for CALGETRPVRDWGRTPKRTDKLIF.

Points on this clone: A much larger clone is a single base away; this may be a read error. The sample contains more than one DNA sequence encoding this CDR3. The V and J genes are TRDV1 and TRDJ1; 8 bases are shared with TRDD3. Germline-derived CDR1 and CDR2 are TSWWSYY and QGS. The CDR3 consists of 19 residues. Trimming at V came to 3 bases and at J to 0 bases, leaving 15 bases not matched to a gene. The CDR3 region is CALGDLIYRGYRYTDKLIF. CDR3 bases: TGTGCTCTTGGGGACCTCATCTACCGGGGATACAGGTACACCGATAAACTCATCTTT.

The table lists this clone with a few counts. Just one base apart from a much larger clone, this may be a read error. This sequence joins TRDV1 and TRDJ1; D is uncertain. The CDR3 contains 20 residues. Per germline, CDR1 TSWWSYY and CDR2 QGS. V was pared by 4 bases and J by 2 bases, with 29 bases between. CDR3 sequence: CALGASRAGRLVLRTDKLIF. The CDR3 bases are TGTGCTCTTGGGGCTAGCCGAGCTGGTCGCTTAGTACTGAGGACCGATAAACTCATCTTT.

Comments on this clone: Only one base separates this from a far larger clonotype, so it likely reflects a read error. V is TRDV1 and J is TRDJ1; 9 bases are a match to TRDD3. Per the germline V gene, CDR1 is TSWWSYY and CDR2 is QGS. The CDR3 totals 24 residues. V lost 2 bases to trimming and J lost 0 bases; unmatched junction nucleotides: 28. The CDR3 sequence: CALGEVHGDLLKYWGTEYTDKLIF. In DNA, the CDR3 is TGTGCTCTTGGGGAAGTCCACGGCGACCTCCTTAAGTACTGGGGGACCGAGTACACCGATAAACTCATCTTT.

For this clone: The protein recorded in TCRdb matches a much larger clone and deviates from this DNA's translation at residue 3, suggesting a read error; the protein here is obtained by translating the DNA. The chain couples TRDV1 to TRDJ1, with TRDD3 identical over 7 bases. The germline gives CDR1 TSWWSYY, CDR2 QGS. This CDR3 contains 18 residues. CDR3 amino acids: CAFGGRLRGGGRSDKLIF. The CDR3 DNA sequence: TGTGCTTTTGGGGGACGCCTTCGCGGAGGGGGTAGGTCCGATAAACTCATCTTT.

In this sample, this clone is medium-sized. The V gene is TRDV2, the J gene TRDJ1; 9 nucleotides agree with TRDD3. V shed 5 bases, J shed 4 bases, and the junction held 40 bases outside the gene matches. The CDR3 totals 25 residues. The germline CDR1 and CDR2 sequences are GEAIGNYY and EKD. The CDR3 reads CACVGNPPRMVGGFGGYLSFDKLIF. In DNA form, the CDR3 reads TGTGCCTGTGTTGGTAACCCACCGCGGATGGTGGGTGGTTTCGGGGGATACCTTTCGTTCGATAAACTCATCTTT.

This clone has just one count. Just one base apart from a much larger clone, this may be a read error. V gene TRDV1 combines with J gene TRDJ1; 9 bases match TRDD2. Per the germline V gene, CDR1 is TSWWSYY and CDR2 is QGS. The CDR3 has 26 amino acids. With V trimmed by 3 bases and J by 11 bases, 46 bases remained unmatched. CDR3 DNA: TGTGCTCTTGGGGAGTTATATAAAACAAATAGGCCTTCCTACCTGAGGCGGGGGGAAGCAACGAGAAAGCTCATCTTT. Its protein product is CALGELYKTNRPSYLRRGEATRKLIF.

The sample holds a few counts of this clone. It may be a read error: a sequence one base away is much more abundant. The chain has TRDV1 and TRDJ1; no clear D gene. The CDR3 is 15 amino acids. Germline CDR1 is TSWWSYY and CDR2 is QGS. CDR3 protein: CALGEPPTRSGKPIF. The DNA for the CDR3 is TGTGCTCTTGGGGAACCCCCAACAAGGTCCGGTAAACCCATCTTT.

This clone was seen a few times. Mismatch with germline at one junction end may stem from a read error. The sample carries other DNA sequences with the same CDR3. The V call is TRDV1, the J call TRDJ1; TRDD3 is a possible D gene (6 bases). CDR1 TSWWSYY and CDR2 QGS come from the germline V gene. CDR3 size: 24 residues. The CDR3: CALGAPWGARYNPSLSQWSDKLIF. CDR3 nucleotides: TGTGCTCTTGGGGCCCCTTGGGGGGCACGCTATAACCCGAGCTTAAGCCAGTGGTCCGATAAGCTCATCTTT.

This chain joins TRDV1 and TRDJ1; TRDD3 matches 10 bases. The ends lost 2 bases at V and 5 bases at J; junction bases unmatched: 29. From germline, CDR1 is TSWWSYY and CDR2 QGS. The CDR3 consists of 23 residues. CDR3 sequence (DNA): TGTGCTCTTGGGGAAAGGCCTAGTCCTTCCTTTCGTACTGGGGGATCCGGGGGGGATAAACTCATCTTT. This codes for CALGERPSPSFRTGGSGGDKLIF.

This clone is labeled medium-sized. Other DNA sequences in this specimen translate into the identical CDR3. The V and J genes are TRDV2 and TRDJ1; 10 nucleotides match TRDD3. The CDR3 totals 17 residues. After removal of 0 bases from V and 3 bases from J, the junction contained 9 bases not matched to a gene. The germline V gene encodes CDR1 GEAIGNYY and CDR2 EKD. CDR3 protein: CACDTVQLGDNADKLIF. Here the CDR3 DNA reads TGTGCCTGTGACACCGTGCAGCTGGGGGATAATGCCGATAAACTCATCTTT.

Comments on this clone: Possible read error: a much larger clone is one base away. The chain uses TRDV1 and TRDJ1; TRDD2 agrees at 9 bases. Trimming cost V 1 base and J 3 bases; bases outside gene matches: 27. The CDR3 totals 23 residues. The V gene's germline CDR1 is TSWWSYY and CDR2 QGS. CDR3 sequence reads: CALGERGNRPSYGYWVLADKLIF. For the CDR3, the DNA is TGTGCTCTTGGGGAACGGGGAAATAGGCCTTCCTACGGCTACTGGGTATTGGCCGATAAACTCATCTTT.

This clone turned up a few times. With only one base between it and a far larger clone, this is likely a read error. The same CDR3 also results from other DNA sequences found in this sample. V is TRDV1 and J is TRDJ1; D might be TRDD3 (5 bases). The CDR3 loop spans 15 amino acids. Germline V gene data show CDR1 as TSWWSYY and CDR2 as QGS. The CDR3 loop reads CALGVTTGGPHKLIF. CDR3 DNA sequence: TGTGCCCTTGGGGTAACTACCGGGGGCCCTCATAAACTCATCTTT.

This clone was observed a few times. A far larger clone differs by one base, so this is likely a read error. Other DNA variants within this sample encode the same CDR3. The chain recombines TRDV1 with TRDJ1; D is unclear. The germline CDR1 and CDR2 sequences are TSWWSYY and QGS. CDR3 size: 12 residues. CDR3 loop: CALARGNDKLIF. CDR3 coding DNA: TGTGCCCTTGCTCGGGGCAACGATAAACTCATCTTT.

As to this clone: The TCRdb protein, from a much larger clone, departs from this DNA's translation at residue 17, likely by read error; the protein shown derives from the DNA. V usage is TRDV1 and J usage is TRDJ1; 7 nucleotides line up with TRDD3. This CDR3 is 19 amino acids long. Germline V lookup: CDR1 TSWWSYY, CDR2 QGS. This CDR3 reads CALGEVVSGGINPTDKFIF. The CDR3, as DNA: TGTGCTCTTGGGGAAGTAGTCAGCGGGGGGATCAACCCCACCGATAAATTCATCTTT.

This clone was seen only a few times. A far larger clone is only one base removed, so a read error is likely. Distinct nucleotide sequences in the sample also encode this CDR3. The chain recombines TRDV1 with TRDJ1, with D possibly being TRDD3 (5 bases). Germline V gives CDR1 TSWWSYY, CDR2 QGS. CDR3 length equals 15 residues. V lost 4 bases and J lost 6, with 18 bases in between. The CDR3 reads CALGVTTGGPHKLIF. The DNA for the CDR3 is TGTGCTCTTGGGGTGACTACCGGGGGCCCTCATAAACTCATCTTT.

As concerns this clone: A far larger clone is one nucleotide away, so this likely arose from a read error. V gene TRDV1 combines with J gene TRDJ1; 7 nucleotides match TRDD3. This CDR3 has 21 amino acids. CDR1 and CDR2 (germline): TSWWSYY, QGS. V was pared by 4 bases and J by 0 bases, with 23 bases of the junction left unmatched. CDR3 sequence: CALGGRPSRGMRLWYTDKLIF. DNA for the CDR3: TGTGCTCTTGGGGGGCGGCCTTCTCGGGGGATGCGTCTCTGGTACACCGATAAACTCATCTTT.

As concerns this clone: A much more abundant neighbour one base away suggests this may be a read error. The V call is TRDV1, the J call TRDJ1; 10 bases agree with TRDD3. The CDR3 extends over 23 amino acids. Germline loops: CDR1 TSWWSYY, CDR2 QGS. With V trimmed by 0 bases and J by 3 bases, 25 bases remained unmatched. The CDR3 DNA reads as TGTGCTCTTGGGGAACTAGTTTCTCAGAAGAAAGTTTCCGTACTGGGGGATGCCGATAAACTCATCTTT. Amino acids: CALGELVSQKKVSVLGDADKLIF.

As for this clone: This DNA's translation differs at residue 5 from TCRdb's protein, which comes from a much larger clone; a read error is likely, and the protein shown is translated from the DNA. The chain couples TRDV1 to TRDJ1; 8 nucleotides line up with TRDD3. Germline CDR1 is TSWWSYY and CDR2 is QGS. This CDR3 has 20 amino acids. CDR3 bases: TGTGCTCTTGGGAAACTTTCCCGCCAGGGACTGGGGGCTTACACCGATAAACTCATCTTT. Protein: CALGKLSRQGLGAYTDKLIF.

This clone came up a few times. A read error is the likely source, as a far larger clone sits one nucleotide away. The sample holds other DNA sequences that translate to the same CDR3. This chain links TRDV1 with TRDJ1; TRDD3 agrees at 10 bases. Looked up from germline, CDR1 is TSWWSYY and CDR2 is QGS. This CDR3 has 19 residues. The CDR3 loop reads CALGELNRAQRGIRYKLIF. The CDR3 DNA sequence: TGTGCCCTTGGGGAACTAAATCGTGCCCAGAGGGGGATACGTTATAAACTCATCTTT.

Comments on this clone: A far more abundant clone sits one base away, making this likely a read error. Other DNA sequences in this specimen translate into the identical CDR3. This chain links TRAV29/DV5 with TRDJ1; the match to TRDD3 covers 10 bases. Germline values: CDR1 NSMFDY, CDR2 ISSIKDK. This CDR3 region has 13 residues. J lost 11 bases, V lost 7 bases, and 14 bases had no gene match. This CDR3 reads CAPPWGIHRGLIF. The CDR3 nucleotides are TGTGCACCCCCATGGGGGATACACCGCGGGCTCATCTTT.

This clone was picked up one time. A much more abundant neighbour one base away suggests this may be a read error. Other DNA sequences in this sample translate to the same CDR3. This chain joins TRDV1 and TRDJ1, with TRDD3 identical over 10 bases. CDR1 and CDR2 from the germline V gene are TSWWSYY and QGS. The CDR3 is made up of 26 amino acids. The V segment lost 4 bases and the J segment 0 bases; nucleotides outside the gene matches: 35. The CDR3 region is CALGGQLPSVGGGYATRPTYTDKLIF. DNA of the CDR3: TGTGCTCTTGGGGGGCAACTTCCTAGCGTCGGAGGGGGATACGCCACTAGGCCAACATACACCGATAAACTCATCTTT.

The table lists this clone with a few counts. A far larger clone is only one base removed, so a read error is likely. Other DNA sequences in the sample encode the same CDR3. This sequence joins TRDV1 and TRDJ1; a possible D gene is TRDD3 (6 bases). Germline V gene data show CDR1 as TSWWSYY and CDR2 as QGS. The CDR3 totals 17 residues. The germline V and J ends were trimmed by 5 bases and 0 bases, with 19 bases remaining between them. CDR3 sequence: CALGKAYVGAYTDKLIF. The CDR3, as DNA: TGTGCTCTTGGGAAGGCATACGTGGGGGCGTACACCGATAAACTCATCTTT.

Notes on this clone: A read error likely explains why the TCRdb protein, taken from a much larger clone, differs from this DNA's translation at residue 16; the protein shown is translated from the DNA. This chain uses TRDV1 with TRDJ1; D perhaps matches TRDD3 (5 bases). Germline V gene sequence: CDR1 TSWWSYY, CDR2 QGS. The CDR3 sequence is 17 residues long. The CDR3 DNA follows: TGTGCTCTTGGGGACCATAATACAGCCAGAACCTTTAGGGGGCTCACCTTT. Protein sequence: CALGDHNTARTFRGLTF.

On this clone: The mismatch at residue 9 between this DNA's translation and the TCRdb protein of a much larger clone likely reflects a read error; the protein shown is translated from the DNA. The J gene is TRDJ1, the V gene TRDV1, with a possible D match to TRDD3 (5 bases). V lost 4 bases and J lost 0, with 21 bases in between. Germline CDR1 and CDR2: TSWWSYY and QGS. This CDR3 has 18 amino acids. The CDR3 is CALGVPSRGGSDTDKLIF. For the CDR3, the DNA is TGTGCTCTTGGGGTCCCGTCTCGGGGGGGGTCTGACACCGATAAACTCATCTTT.

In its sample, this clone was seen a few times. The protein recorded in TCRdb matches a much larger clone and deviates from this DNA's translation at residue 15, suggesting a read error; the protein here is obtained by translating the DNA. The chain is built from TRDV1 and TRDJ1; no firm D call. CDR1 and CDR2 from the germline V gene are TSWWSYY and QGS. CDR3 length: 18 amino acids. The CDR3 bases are TGTGCTCTTGGGGAATTCCCCCCCCGAAGGGACTACACCGATAACCTCATCTTT. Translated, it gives CALGEFPPRRDYTDNLIF.